This T cell receptor beta chain comes out of a study of cytomegalovirus exposure and HLA in healthy donors. Comment on this clone: Its antigen remains unidentified.

Trimming cost V 3 bases and J 7 bases, with 5 bases left between them. The germline CDR1 and CDR2 sequences are SGHTS and YDEGEE. The CDR3 covers 11 residues. Primers: 60 Vbeta forward and 13 Jbeta reverse. Sequencing was performed with immunoSEQ multiplex PCR; in TCRdb, only in-frame clones are kept and a portion is missing. The repertoire holds 35,000 to 55,000 clones, with about 72% as singletons. Study-level results: Most TCR sequences showed up rarely, but some public TCRs showed up in many donors. An analysis that was carried out later associated 16,951 TCR beta sequences with HLA alleles at 0.05 false discovery rate. Researchers catalogued 160 or so TCR beta chains as cytomegalovirus-associated. Follow-up analysis found HLA locus-dependent TCR association rates, highest for DRB1 and lowest for HLA-C.

The sequenced sample was PBMCs. The source of this sequence is a man in his thirties or forties in good health and CMV-seronegative. This chain joins TRBV5-8 and TRBJ2-1; D gene unclear. This CDR3 is CASSYQNEQFF. The CDR3 coding sequence is TGTGCCAGCAGCTATCAAAATGAGCAGTTCTTC.